The rows below give T cell receptor beta chains drawn from one sample of a study of PD-1 blockade in classical Hodgkin lymphoma. Repertoires were generated with immunoSEQ multiplex PCR, while TCRdb's copy carries only in-frame clones and drops some. The repertoire holds around 20,000 clones, with roughly 77% as singletons. The specimen comprised peripheral blood mononuclear cells (PBMCs), sampled before the second cycle of nivolumab. Every receptor here comes from a human donor with classical Hodgkin lymphoma. The CDR3 runs from the conserved cysteine through the conserved F or W. The D gene is left open where the match is weak. Part of the rows lack a size; the others show once, few, many or a class for expanded clones.

d_gene,v_gene,abundance,j_gene,CDR3aa,CDR3nt
TRBD2,TRBV27,-,TRBJ2-3,CASSLQRGGAGLAGKGGDTQYF,TGTGCCAGCAGTTTACAGAGAGGTGGGGCGGGACTAGCGGGTAAGGGTGGAGATACGCAGTATTTT
-,TRBV18,few,TRBJ2-5,CASSIFAGQETQYF,TGTGCCAGCTCAATTTTTGCGGGACAAGAGACCCAGTACTTC
TRBD1,TRBV6-6,-,TRBJ2-7,CASSSPGQGDYEQYF,TGTGCCAGCAGTTCGCCGGGACAGGGGGACTACGAGCAGTACTTC
-,TRBV11-2,-,TRBJ2-7,CASSAQGASYEQYF,TGTGCCAGCAGCGCACAGGGTGCCTCCTACGAGCAGTACTTC
TRBD1,TRBV10-3,-,TRBJ2-5,CATSRDSQETQYF,TGTGCCACTTCCCGGGACAGCCAAGAGACCCAGTACTTC
-,TRBV2,-,TRBJ2-6,CASSEALLRSGANVLTF,TGTGCCAGCAGTGAAGCGCTTCTGCGGTCTGGGGCCAACGTCCTGACTTTC
-,TRBV4-3,-,TRBJ2-7,CASSPTASYEQYF,TGCGCCAGCAGCCCCACAGCCTCCTACGAGCAGTACTTC
-,TRBV29-1,-,TRBJ2-1,CSVEDHRGQDNEQFF,TGCAGCGTTGAAGATCATCGGGGCCAGGACAATGAGCAGTTCTTC
TRBD1,TRBV19,-,TRBJ1-6,CASSMRQGGLIALNSPLHF,TGTGCCAGTAGTATGCGACAGGGGGGTCTAATCGCCCTTAATTCACCCCTCCACTTT
TRBD2,TRBV30,-,TRBJ2-1,CAWSGTRPNNEQFF,TGTGCCTGGAGCGGGACTAGACCTAACAATGAGCAGTTCTTC
TRBD2,TRBV10-2,-,TRBJ2-1,CASRSLALAYNEQFF,TGCGCCAGCAGGTCACTAGCGCTGGCCTACAATGAGCAGTTCTTC
-,TRBV5-4,-,TRBJ2-2,CASSPGHFTGELFF,TGTGCCAGCAGCCCTGGACATTTCACCGGGGAGCTGTTTTTT
-,TRBV7-7,-,TRBJ2-2,CASSFSTSGDTGELFF,TGTGCCAGCAGCTTCTCTACCAGCGGAGACACCGGGGAGCTGTTTTTT
-,TRBV10-3,-,TRBJ2-7,CAISETGYEQYF,TGTGCCATCAGTGAGACAGGCTACGAGCAGTACTTC
-,TRBV5-4,-,TRBJ2-7,CASSLGVDEQYF,TGTGCCAGCAGCTTGGGAGTGGACGAGCAGTACTTC
-,TRBV11-2,-,TRBJ2-7,CASSLGKGDEQYF,TGTGCCAGCAGCTTAGGAAAAGGCGACGAGCAGTACTTC
-,TRBV19,few,TRBJ2-1,CASSIVGDNEQFF,TGTGCCAGTAGTATAGTAGGGGACAATGAGCAGTTCTTC
-,TRBV5-1,-,TRBJ2-6,CASTDRQGFSGANVLTF,TGCGCCAGCACGGATAGGCAAGGGTTCTCTGGGGCCAACGTCCTGACTTTC
TRBD2,TRBV19,once,TRBJ2-7,CASSIGTSGGEQYF,TGTGCCAGTAGTATCGGGACTAGTGGAGGCGAGCAGTACTTC
-,TRBV15,-,TRBJ2-1,CATSRDLWGGEQFF,TGTGCCACCAGCAGAGATCTTTGGGGTGGTGAGCAGTTCTTC
TRBD1,TRBV5-4,few,TRBJ1-2,CASSLVTGVHGYTF,TGTGCCAGCAGCTTGGTAACAGGGGTTCATGGCTACACCTTC
TRBD1,TRBV5-1,-,TRBJ1-1,CASSSRQGRTEAFF,TGCGCCAGCAGCTCGAGACAGGGTCGCACTGAAGCTTTCTTT
TRBD1,TRBV12-5,-,TRBJ2-7,CASGIDRAYEQYF,TGTGCTAGTGGTATCGACAGGGCCTACGAGCAGTACTTC